This T cell receptor (beta chain) was identified in a study of blood T cell repertoires in COVID-19 (dated by TCRdb to the early 2020s). Turning to the overall study: Samples covering the acute and convalescent phases of COVID-19 were provided by collaborators in the United States, Italy and Spain. A freely available public database, intended as a resource for researchers studying the immune response to SARS-CoV-2, is where the repertoires were released. Where available, HLA class I and class II types were taken from metadata supplied by the sample provider and were not determined by assay-based typing. Nearly every sample came with metadata listing a de-identified subject ID, COVID-19 status, age in years and sex. Deeply sampled blood TCRbeta repertoires from subjects exposed to, actively infected with, or recovered from COVID-19 were included in the dataset. The material from the prospective study consisted of cDNA or gDNA derived from T cells, B-cell-depleted T cells, or PBMCs. The samples were drawn from two sources: the first 160 participants of the ongoing ImmuneRACE study, and over 1,000 subjects contributed by 6 global collaborators.

Whole blood was collected in K2EDTA tubes by collaborating institutions according to the institutions' own protocols. For TCRbeta analysis, collaborators shipped samples as frozen whole blood, isolated PBMCs, or DNA extracted from either of those sample types. Taken from cysteine to phenylalanine, the CDR3 has 14 residues. Of all the DNA, just the CDR3 is kept, 42 bases in frame from base 1. CDR1 and CDR2 are read off the germline V gene as MGHRA and YSYEKL. The junction shows trimming of 5 bases on V and 0 bases on J, plus 10 bases between the germline ends. The immunoSEQ Assay, a bias-controlled multiplex PCR, was used to amplify TCRbeta CDR3 regions from genomic DNA. For the original study's pipeline: The number of nucleated cells in each sample was estimated by amplification of reference gene primers within the assay. To quantify the absolute abundance of each unique TCRbeta CDR3 rearrangement, sequence reads were collapsed and filtered. For each sample, productive Simpson clonality was calculated as the square root of Simpson's diversity index across productive rearrangements. The table was pulled from immuneACCESS by TCRdb, which kept in-frame rearrangements only. Such tables lose some clones; where checked, under half of the loss comes from unresolved V genes, and the rest has no known cause. The D gene and trimming were derived from the DNA, and the V and J assignments and clone size from that table. In all, the sample holds 65,000 to 85,000 clones, and approximately 90% of those were seen once. Roughly 20% of the sample belongs to the ten largest clones.

Turning to this clone: No cognate antigen has been identified for it. Base qualities are not provided; no much larger clone lies one nucleotide away.

General study outcomes and caveats: The amount of clinical and demographic metadata varied by source and participant and was provided uncurated.

The sequenced material came from peripheral blood. This receptor chain uses TRBV4-1 and TRBJ2-5, and the D gene may be TRBD1, 6 bases matching. This TCR was sampled from a human donor in a cohort sampled during active COVID-19. The DNA is as follows: TGCGCCAGCAGCGTACAGGGAGACCAAGAGACCCAGTACTTC. Its translation reads: CASSVQGDQETQYF.